In its sample, the clone carrying this T cell receptor (beta chain) was seen many times. Its antigen is as yet unknown. This entry belongs to a study of T cells in Graves' hyperthyroidism and ophthalmopathy. Study outcomes and limitations: Most expanded thyroid clonotypes above 0.001 recurred in blood.

Together with thyroid ultrasound, orbital computed tomography, serum thyroxine and TRAb, clinical symptoms were used for diagnoses. Deletions cut 2 bases from V and 1 base from J, with 17 bases between. The CDR3 covers 17 residues. Looked up from germline, CDR1 is MNHEY and CDR2 is SMNVEV (reference sequence). Amplified TCR beta CDR3 regions derived from RNA transcripts. An initial round of RT-PCR targeting the TCR CDR3 relied on the HTBI primer set. TCRdb re-called the multiplex PCR reads through MiXCR, storing one row per CDR3 protein. The sample contains fewer than 300,000 distinct CDR3 sequences, around 25% of which appear only once.

The chain employs TRBV27 and TRBJ1-1; no clear D gene. This receptor was taken from a man aged 35 to 55 with Graves' hyperthyroidism that later progressed to Graves' ophthalmopathy. Material for sequencing was blood. CDR3 residues: CASSLEEPGLKNTEAFF. For the CDR3, the DNA is TGTGCCAGCAGTTTAGAGGAGCCAGGACTCAAGAACACTGAAGCTTTCTTT.